The 18 T cell receptor beta chains presented below share a single source sample, sequenced in a study of CD8+CD57+ T cells in acquired aplastic anemia. The sequenced patients had an expansion of CD8+CD57+ cells seen by flow cytometry. TCR beta VDJ and CDR3 profiles were obtained from a genomic DNA template. TCRdb recomputed calls from the reads with MiXCR, one row per CDR3 protein. The sample gives over 150,000 distinct CDR3 sequences, around 48% of which show up once; less than 3% is in the top ten. The sample consisted of sorted CD4+, CD8+, or CD8+CD57+ T cells (not recorded which) from PBMCs. All receptors derive from a human donor with aplastic anemia.

This clonotype was observed a few times. V usage is TRBV27 and J usage is TRBJ1-2; D is perhaps TRBD1 (5 bases). The CDR3 has 14 residues. V gave up 6 bases and J gave up 8 bases, with 19 bases separating them. Germline values: CDR1 MNHEY, CDR2 SMNVEV (reference sequence). In DNA, the CDR3 is TGTGCCAGCAGAACGATTCCAGGGAGAAAGGGCTACACCTTC. It is translated as CASRTIPGRKGYTF.

This clonotype showed up just once. The V gene is TRBV10-3, the J gene TRBJ2-3; TRBD2 matches 7 bases. The V gene end was trimmed by 7 bases and the J gene end by 3 bases; junction bases not matched to a gene: 10. This CDR3 region has 15 residues. Germline V gene sequence: CDR1 ENHRY, CDR2 SYGVKD. This chain's CDR3 is CAINLAGGRTDTQYF. CDR3 in DNA: TGTGCCATCAACTTAGCGGGCGGGCGGACAGATACGCAGTATTTT.

Many counts were recorded for this clonotype. The chain employs TRBV12-3 or TRBV12-4 and TRBJ1-2, with D hard to call. CDR3 length: 13 amino acids. Trimming removed 3 bases at V and 0 bases at J, with 5 bases between. CDR3 region: CASSLNANYGYTF. CDR3 DNA: TGTGCCAGCAGTTTGAATGCTAACTATGGCTACACCTTC.

J is TRBJ2-1 and V is TRBV29-1; 9 bases are shared with TRBD2. CDR1 and CDR2 from the germline V gene are SQVTM and ANQGSEA. The CDR3 extends over 11 amino acids. The junction had 1 base not matched to a gene; V was cut back by 2 bases and J by 11 bases. CDR3 nucleotides: TGCAGCGTTGAACTAGCGGGAAAGCAGTTCTTC. Translated, it gives CSVELAGKQFF.

The rearrangement uses TRBV19 and TRBJ2-7, with D perhaps matching TRBD1 or TRBD2 (5 bases each). Germline-derived CDR1 and CDR2 are LNHDA and SQIVND (reference sequence). Between the trimmed V and J ends, which lost 3 bases and 7 bases, there was a span of 22 bases. This CDR3 has 16 residues. Written as DNA, the CDR3 is TGTGCCAGTAGTATCCAGATAGGGCTTCCTGAGGGGGAGCAGTACTTC. Translated: CASSIQIGLPEGEQYF. The variable domain in full, completed from reference TRBV19 and TRBJ2-7, reads DGGITQSPKYLFRKEGQNVTLSCEQNLNHDAMYWYRQDPGQGLRLIYYSQIVNDFQKGDIAEGYSVSREKKESFPLTVTSAQKNPTAFYLCASSIQIGLPEGEQYFGPGTRLTVT.

On this clonotype itself: This may be a read error: a much more frequent sequence differs by one nucleotide. Because it lacks the conserved phenylalanine or tryptophan at the end, this CDR3 is likely a read error. The J gene is TRBJ2-1, the V gene TRBV9; possibly TRBD2 for D (5 bases). Looked up from germline, CDR1 is SGDLS and CDR2 is YYNGEE. The V and J ends lost 1 base and 9 bases respectively, with 17 bases between them. The CDR3 covers 15 residues. CDR3 sequence: CASSVRGSDGPEQFL. The CDR3 DNA reads as TGTGCCAGCAGCGTACGAGGTAGCGATGGACCTGAGCAGTTCCTC.

CDR3 DNA sequence: TGCGCCAGCAGCCTTAGCGGGGGGGCGAACACCGGGGAGCTGTTTTTT. This codes for CASSLSGGANTGELFF. The V call is TRBV5-1, the J call TRBJ2-2; 11 bases are a match to TRBD2. The CDR3 runs to 16 residues. Germline V lookup: CDR1 SGHRS, CDR2 YFSETQ. The ends lost 4 bases at V and 0 bases at J; junction bases unmatched: 2.

This clonotype has a count of ten or more. V gene TRBV20-1 combines with J gene TRBJ2-5; D is uncertain. Deletions cut 6 bases from V and 3 bases from J, with 11 bases between. Looked up from germline, CDR1 is DFQATT and CDR2 is SNEGSKA (reference sequence). The length of the CDR3 is 12 residues. The CDR3 is CSAPATKETQYF. The CDR3 DNA sequence: TGCAGTGCCCCCGCAACGAAAGAGACCCAGTACTTC.

The CDR3 loop reads CASSHGTGPSYEQYV. In DNA form, the CDR3 reads TGTGCCAGCAGCCACGGCACAGGTCCTTCCTACGAGCAGTACGTC. The gene calls are TRBV7-8 and TRBJ2-7; D may be TRBD1 (5 bases). Germline V gene lookup returns CDR1 SGHVS and CDR2 FQNEAQ. The CDR3 contains 15 residues. V lost 5 bases and J lost 1, with 15 bases in between.

This clonotype came up many times. The chain uses TRBV5-1 and TRBJ2-5; D is perhaps TRBD1 (5 bases). Per the germline V gene, CDR1 is SGHRS and CDR2 is YFSETQ. The CDR3 runs to 13 residues. The germline V and J ends were trimmed by 2 bases and 4 bases, with 9 bases remaining between them. The CDR3: CASSFSQGETQYF. DNA of the CDR3: TGCGCCAGCAGCTTCTCCCAGGGAGAGACCCAGTACTTC.

This clonotype was detected once. The chain couples TRBV6-1 to TRBJ1-1; D perhaps matches TRBD1 (6 bases). The CDR3 has 12 residues. Germline CDR1 and CDR2: MNHNS and SASEGT. Trimming took off 6 bases at V and 7 bases at J, with 12 bases between the two ends. The CDR3 DNA reads TGTGCCAGCAGAGCACAGGGAAATGAAGCTTTCTTT. Translating it yields CASRAQGNEAFF.

This clonotype was found once. The V call is TRBV6-2 or TRBV6-3, the J call TRBJ1-5, with 8 bases that match TRBD1. Germline CDR1 reads MNHEY; CDR2 reads SVGEGT. With 6 bases clipped from V and 7 bases from J, the junction kept 11 bases outside the gene matches. The CDR3 extends over 15 amino acids. The chain's CDR3 is CASRVPGQEGQPQHF. CDR3 sequence (DNA): TGTGCCAGCAGGGTCCCGGGACAGGAGGGCCAGCCCCAGCATTTT.

This clonotype was observed at least ten times. V usage is TRBV20-1 and J usage is TRBJ2-5, with 10 bases aligning to TRBD2. Germline V gives CDR1 DFQATT, CDR2 SNEGSKA (reference sequence). After removal of 1 base from V and 3 bases from J, the junction contained 11 bases not matched to a gene. This CDR3 is built from 17 residues. CDR3 sequence reads: CSARGESGRAGEETQYF. As DNA, the CDR3 is TGCAGTGCTAGAGGAGAAAGCGGGAGGGCCGGAGAAGAGACCCAGTACTTC.

The gene calls are TRBV15 and TRBJ2-3; D is uncertain. Trimming took 3 bases from V and 0 from J, leaving 13 bases between them. The germline CDR1 and CDR2 sequences are LNHNV and YYDKDF (reference sequence). The CDR3 consists of 16 residues. The CDR3 coding sequence is TGTGCCACCAGCAGTGCGATTTACGCTAGCACAGATACGCAGTATTTT. It is translated as CATSSAIYASTDTQYF.

This clonotype was recorded many times. The chain has TRBV12-3 or TRBV12-4 and TRBJ1-1; D call uncertain. This CDR3 comprises 15 residues. The V end was cut by 3 bases, the J end by 6 bases, with 17 bases between. CDR3 loop: CASSFDPRAHAEAFF. CDR3 nucleotides: TGTGCCAGCAGTTTCGACCCGCGGGCACATGCTGAAGCTTTCTTT.

CDR3 in DNA: TGCAGTGCTAGCCCAACGGGCACCAGGCTGATTTCGACCCAGTACTTC. Translation gives CSASPTGTRLISTQYF. The V and J genes are TRBV20-1 and TRBJ2-5; D not resolved. Germline-derived CDR1 and CDR2 are DFQATT and SNEGSKA (reference sequence). V lost 3 bases and J 7 bases, leaving 24 bases between the germline ends. The CDR3 consists of 16 residues.

A remark on this clonotype: This sequence may be a read error, since a much larger clone differs from it by one base. V gene TRBV4-3 combines with J gene TRBJ1-3; D is ambiguous. The CDR3 is 14 residues long. CDR1 LGHNA and CDR2 YSLEER come from the germline V gene. The V end lost 1 base, the J end lost 5 bases, and 9 bases lay between the germline ends. The DNA of the CDR3 is TGCGCCAGCAGCCAAGTCAGTCTCAGAAACACCATATATTTT. This translates into CASSQVSLRNTIYF.

This clonotype was recorded a few times. This chain uses TRBV7-6 with TRBJ2-7, with D uncertain. There are 13 residues in the CDR3. The germline V gene has CDR1 SGHVS and CDR2 FNYEAQ. V was clipped by 1 base and J by 3 bases, with 7 bases between them. DNA for the CDR3: TGTGCCAGCAGCTTAGGGGCAAGCTACGAGCAGTACTTC. This encodes CASSLGASYEQYF.